This entry features one TCR beta chain sequence. As yet, its antigen is unknown. The sample is drawn from a study of T cell responses to AZD1222 COVID-19 vaccine. Findings and caveats of the study: Repertoires were obtained only post-peak T cell response. Vaccine-related CD4 TCRs covered spike, predominating at 160-218 and 743-854.

Repertoires were generated with immunoSEQ multiplex PCR, while TCRdb's copy carries only in-frame clones and drops some. The sample lists 150,000 to 200,000 clones; roughly nine tenths were seen once. Trimming left V 5 bases short and J 0 bases short, with 13 bases between. Germline loops: CDR1 LNHDA, CDR2 SQIVND (reference sequence). There are 15 residues in the CDR3. The chain carries TRBV19 and TRBJ1-1, with a tentative D call TRBD1 (6 bases). The sequencing here drew on peripheral blood, taken on day 0 of AZD1222 vaccination. The clonotype was recovered from an adult in good health. The DNA of the CDR3 is TGTGCCAGTAGTGACAGGCTACTTATGAACACTGAAGCTTTCTTT. The encoded protein is CASSDRLLMNTEAFF.